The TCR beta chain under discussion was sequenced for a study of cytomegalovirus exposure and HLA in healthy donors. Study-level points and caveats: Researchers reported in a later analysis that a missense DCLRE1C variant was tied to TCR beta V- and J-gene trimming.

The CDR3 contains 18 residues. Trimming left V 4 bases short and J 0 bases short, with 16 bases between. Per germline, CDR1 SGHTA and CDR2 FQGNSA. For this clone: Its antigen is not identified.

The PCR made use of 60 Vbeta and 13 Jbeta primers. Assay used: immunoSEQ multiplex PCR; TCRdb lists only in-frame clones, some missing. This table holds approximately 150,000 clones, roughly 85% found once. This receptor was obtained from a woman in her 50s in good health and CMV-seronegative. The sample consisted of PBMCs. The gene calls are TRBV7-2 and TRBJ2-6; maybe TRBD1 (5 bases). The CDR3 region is CASSYWGHAPSGANVLTF. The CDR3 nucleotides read TGTGCCAGCAGCTATTGGGGCCATGCCCCCTCTGGGGCCAACGTCCTGACTTTC.